These T cell receptor beta chains were read from a single sample in a study of T cell repertoires in cytomegalovirus infection. MiXCR, run by TCRdb on the reads, gives a single entry per CDR3 protein. The sample yields about 260,000 distinct CDR3 sequences, 9.1% seen once. The specimen sequenced was PBMCs. The receptors originated from a human donor in good health (CMV status not recorded). Some clones in this sample may be carry-over from other donors' samples. CDR3s leave out the opening cysteine and the closing phenylalanine or tryptophan.

TRBJ1-5 TRBV28 ASSSPGVGAYSNQPQH
TRBJ1-2 TRBV19 ASSIRIYGYT
TRBJ2-2 TRBV3-1 ASSPQGTYTGELF
TRBJ1-1 TRBV28 ASTVGQIQTEAF
TRBJ1-3 TRBV20-1 SARDQKVESSGNTIY
TRBJ1-2 TRBV7-2 ASSPIRGWGYT
TRBJ2-1 TRBV28 ASSPLDRGVDNEQF
TRBJ1-5 TRBV20-1 SARAGGRWTAQH
TRBJ2-5 TRBV27 ASSSLTEETQY
TRBJ2-2 TRBV29-1 SPMYENYNTGELF
TRBJ2-7 TRBV6-2/TRBV6-3 ASSTPTFPSNEQY
TRBJ2-7 TRBV7-2 ASTPGGFGAYEQY
TRBJ1-5 TRBV12-3/TRBV12-4 ASSSRQTNQPQH
TRBJ1-4 TRBV10-3 AIRGNEKLF
TRBJ1-2 TRBV7-2 ASSLSALGAYGYT
TRBJ1-1 TRBV7-2 ASSQSGGTEAF
TRBJ1-5 TRBV19 ASTKQGKSNQPQH
TRBJ1-2 TRBV4-1 ASSQDPFEYGYT
TRBJ1-1 TRBV6-5 ASSEQGNTEAF
TRBJ2-5 TRBV2 ASTEQGGQTQY
TRBJ2-3 TRBV7-6 ASSPTTLGSTDTQY
TRBJ2-2 TRBV7-2 ASSTRTINTGELF
TRBJ2-2 TRBV30 AWKGQTRAGELF
TRBJ1-6 TRBV10-3 AISGQGSDNSPLH
TRBJ1-1 TRBV6-2/TRBV6-3 ASRRDHANTEAF